The next 4 T cell receptor beta chains were all read from a single sample in a study of T cells in Graves' hyperthyroidism and ophthalmopathy. Regions amplified from RNA transcripts were the TCR beta CDR3 regions. When the TCR CDR3 underwent first-round RT-PCR, the HTBI primer set was used. TCRdb reprocessed the multiplex PCR reads with MiXCR, giving one entry per CDR3 protein. The data show about 410,000 distinct CDR3 sequences, roughly 14% seen once. The sequenced material came from blood. The source of these receptors is a young man with Graves' ophthalmopathy.

This clonotype was counted at least ten times. This chain uses TRBV6-1 with TRBJ1-1, with D perhaps matching TRBD1 (6 bases). The length of the CDR3 is 13 residues. The V and J ends lost 10 bases and 3 bases respectively, with 15 bases between them. The germline V gene has CDR1 MNHNS and CDR2 SASEGT. This CDR3 reads CATSGDLDTEAFF. CDR3 DNA: TGTGCCACCTCAGGGGACTTGGACACTGAAGCTTTCTTT.

This clonotype was observed at least ten times. The chain carries TRBV12-3 or TRBV12-4 and TRBJ2-1; D gene uncertain. The CDR3 length is 11 residues. With 6 bases removed from V and 6 bases from J, the gap between germline ends came to 6 bases. The CDR3 DNA reads TGTGCCAGCAGCCGTATCAATGAGCAGTTCTTC. Translation gives CASSRINEQFF.

At least ten counts were recorded for this clonotype. Here the CDR3 reads CATSDLKGSAFF. CDR3 bases: TGTGCCACCAGTGATTTGAAGGGGTCGGCTTTCTTT. J is TRBJ1-1 and V is TRBV24-1, with D possibly being TRBD1 (5 bases). Germline CDR1 is KGHDR and CDR2 is SFDVKD. This CDR3 contains 12 residues. Trimming took off 0 bases at V and 11 bases at J, with 9 bases between the two ends.

This clonotype was seen many times. J is TRBJ2-1 and V is TRBV6-1, with 11 nucleotides matching TRBD2. Germline V gives CDR1 MNHNS, CDR2 SASEGT. V dropped 8 bases and J dropped 4; count of bases not matched to a gene: 10. CDR3 length: 16 amino acids. CDR3 sequence (DNA): TGTGCCAGCTCTAGCGGGGGGCCTCTAACGTACAATGAGCAGTTCTTC. Residues: CASSSGGPLTYNEQFF.